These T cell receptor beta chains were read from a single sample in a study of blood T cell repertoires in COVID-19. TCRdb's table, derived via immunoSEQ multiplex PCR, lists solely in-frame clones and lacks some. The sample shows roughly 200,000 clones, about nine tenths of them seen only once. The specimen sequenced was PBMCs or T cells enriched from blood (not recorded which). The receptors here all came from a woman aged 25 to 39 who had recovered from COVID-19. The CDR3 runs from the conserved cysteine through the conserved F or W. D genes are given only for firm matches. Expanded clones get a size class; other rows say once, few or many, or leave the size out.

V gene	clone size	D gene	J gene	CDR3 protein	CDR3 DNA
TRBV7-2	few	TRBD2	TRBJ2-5	CASRTSGAQRGETQYF	TGTGCCAGCAGGACTAGCGGGGCTCAGAGGGGGGAGACCCAGTACTTC
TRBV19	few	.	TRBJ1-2	CASSRQGIYGYTF	TGTGCCAGTAGTAGGCAGGGGATCTATGGCTACACCTTC
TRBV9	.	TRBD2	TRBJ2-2	CASSAGGARAGELFF	TGTGCCAGCAGCGCGGGGGGGGCGCGCGCCGGGGAGCTGTTTTTT
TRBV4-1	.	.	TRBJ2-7	CASSHQQSYEQYF	TGCGCCAGCAGCCATCAACAGAGCTACGAGCAGTACTTC
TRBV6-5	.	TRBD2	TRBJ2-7	CASSSERGREQYF	TGTGCCAGCAGTTCCGAGCGGGGGCGTGAGCAGTACTTC
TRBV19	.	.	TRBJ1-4	CASSIGGDVEKLFF	TGTGCCAGTAGTATTGGGGGCGACGTTGAAAAACTGTTTTTT
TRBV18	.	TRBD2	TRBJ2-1	CASSSSGGAANEQFF	TGTGCCAGCTCATCTAGCGGGGGGGCAGCCAATGAGCAGTTCTTC
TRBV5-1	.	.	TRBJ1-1	CASSYGEGDTEAFF	TGCGCCAGCAGCTACGGGGAGGGTGACACTGAAGCTTTCTTT
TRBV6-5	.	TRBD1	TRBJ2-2	CASRPGQGVTGELFF	TGTGCCAGCAGGCCGGGACAGGGGGTCACCGGGGAGCTGTTTTTT
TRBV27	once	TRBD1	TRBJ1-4	CASSSGPGGWIEKLFF	TGTGCCAGCAGTTCCGGTCCAGGGGGATGGATTGAAAAACTGTTTTTT
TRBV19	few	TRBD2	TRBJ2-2	CASSIVAGRGIGELFF	TGTGCCAGTAGTATTGTAGCGGGGAGGGGTATCGGGGAGCTGTTTTTT
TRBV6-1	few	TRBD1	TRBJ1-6	CASSDPTGGNSPLHF	TGTGCCAGCAGTGACCCGACAGGGGGGAATTCACCCCTCCACTTT
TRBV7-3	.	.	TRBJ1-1	CASSLWPTGANTEAFF	TGTGCCAGCAGCCTCTGGCCAACAGGAGCAAACACTGAAGCTTTCTTT
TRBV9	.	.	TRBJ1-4	CASALVTGEDEKLFF	TGTGCCAGCGCCCTAGTCACTGGAGAAGATGAAAAACTGTTTTTT
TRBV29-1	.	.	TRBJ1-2	CSVQGNGGYTF	TGCAGCGTACAGGGAAATGGTGGCTACACCTTC
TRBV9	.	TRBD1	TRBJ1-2	CASSEIQGAGYTF	TGTGCCAGCAGCGAGATACAGGGGGCTGGCTACACCTTC
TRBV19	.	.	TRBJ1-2	CASSIRGFYGYTF	TGTGCCAGTAGTATACGGGGGTTTTATGGCTACACCTTC
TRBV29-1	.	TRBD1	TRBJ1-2	CSGLLQGTDYGYTF	TGCAGCGGCCTACTACAGGGGACGGACTATGGCTACACCTTC
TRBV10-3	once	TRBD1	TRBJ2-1	CATTPGQFNEQFF	TGTGCCACAACCCCGGGACAGTTCAATGAGCAGTTCTTC
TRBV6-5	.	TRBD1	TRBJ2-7	CASSYHQDRVGYEQYF	TGTGCCAGCAGTTACCACCAGGACAGGGTAGGATACGAGCAGTACTTC
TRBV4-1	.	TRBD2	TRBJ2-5	CASSQPGGGYQETQYF	TGCGCCAGCAGCCAACCCGGGGGGGGGTACCAAGAGACCCAGTACTTC
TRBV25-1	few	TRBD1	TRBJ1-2	CASSSRQGGYGYTF	TGTGCCAGCAGTTCCCGACAGGGGGGTTATGGCTACACCTTC
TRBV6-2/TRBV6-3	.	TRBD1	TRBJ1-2	CASSYSGQGPGYTF	TGTGCCAGCAGTTACTCGGGACAGGGCCCCGGCTACACCTTC
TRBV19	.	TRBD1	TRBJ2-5	CASSILGQQETQYF	TGTGCCAGTAGTATATTGGGACAGCAAGAGACCCAGTACTTC
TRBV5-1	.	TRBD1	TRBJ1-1	CASSPGTVTEAFF	TGCGCCAGCAGCCCGGGGACAGTCACTGAAGCTTTCTTT
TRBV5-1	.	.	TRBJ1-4	CASSMTENEKLFF	TGCGCCAGCAGCATGACAGAAAATGAAAAACTGTTTTTT
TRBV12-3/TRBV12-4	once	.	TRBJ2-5	CASSLGEETQYF	TGTGCCAGCAGTTTAGGAGAAGAGACCCAGTACTTC
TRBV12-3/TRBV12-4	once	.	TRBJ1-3	CASSPLFGNTIYF	TGTGCCAGCAGCCCCCTTTTCGGAAACACCATATATTTT
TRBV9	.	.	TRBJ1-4	CASSVGGSGSPNEKLFF	TGTGCCAGCAGCGTCGGGGGATCAGGGAGCCCTAATGAAAAACTGTTTTTT
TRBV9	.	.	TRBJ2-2	CASSGRGRTGELFF	TGTGCCAGCAGCGGGAGGGGGCGAACCGGGGAGCTGTTTTTT
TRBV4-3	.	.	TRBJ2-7	CASSQDLPDRQYF	TGCGCCAGCAGCCAAGATCTACCGGACAGACAGTACTTC
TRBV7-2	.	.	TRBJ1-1	CASSWGAEAFF	TGTGCCAGCAGCTGGGGGGCTGAAGCTTTCTTT
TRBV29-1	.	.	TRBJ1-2	CSVRWPGGLGYTF	TGCAGCGTTCGCTGGCCAGGCGGGTTGGGCTACACCTTC
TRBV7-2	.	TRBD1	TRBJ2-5	CASSPGGQGSETQYF	TGTGCCAGCAGCCCAGGGGGACAGGGGTCCGAGACCCAGTACTTC
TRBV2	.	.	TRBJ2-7	CASSVEMSGYEQYF	TGTGCCAGCAGTGTCGAGATGTCGGGCTACGAGCAGTACTTC
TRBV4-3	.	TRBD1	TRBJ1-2	CASSQTGTGEGYTF	TGCGCCAGCAGCCAAACCGGGACAGGGGAAGGCTACACCTTC
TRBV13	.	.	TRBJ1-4	CASSLRGNEKLFF	TGTGCCAGCAGCTTAAGGGGGAATGAAAAACTGTTTTTT
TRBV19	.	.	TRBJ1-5	CASSIPGEGQPQHF	TGTGCCAGTTCAATTCCCGGGGAGGGCCAGCCCCAGCATTTT
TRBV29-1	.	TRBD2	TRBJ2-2	CSVDAAGENTGELFF	TGCAGCGTTGATGCAGCGGGGGAGAACACCGGGGAGCTGTTTTTT
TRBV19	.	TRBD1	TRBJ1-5	CASTPQIRTGDNQPQHF	TGTGCCAGTACCCCTCAGATCCGGACAGGCGACAATCAGCCCCAGCATTTT
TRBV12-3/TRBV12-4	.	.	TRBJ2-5	CASSFGGLATQYF	TGTGCCAGCAGTTTCGGGGGGCTGGCGACCCAGTACTTC
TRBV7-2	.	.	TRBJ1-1	CASSPPRYGDLVSNTEAFF	TGTGCCAGCAGCCCCCCCCGTTATGGGGACTTAGTTTCTAACACTGAAGCTTTCTTT
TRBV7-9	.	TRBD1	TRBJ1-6	CASSFDRDRGIHNSPLHF	TGTGCCAGCAGCTTTGACCGGGACAGGGGCATCCATAATTCACCCCTCCACTTT
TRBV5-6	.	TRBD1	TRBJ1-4	CASSFRGLFNEKLFF	TGTGCCAGCAGCTTCAGGGGGCTTTTTAATGAAAAACTGTTTTTT
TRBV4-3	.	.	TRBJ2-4	CASSQELLDSLAKNIQYF	TGCGCCAGCAGCCAAGAACTCCTGGATAGCCTAGCCAAAAACATTCAGTACTTC
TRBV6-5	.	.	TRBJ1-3	CASSQTGRGNTIYF	TGTGCCAGCAGTCAGACAGGCCGTGGAAACACCATATATTTT
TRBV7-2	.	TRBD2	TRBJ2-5	CASSFGLAGGGGETQYF	TGTGCCAGCAGCTTCGGACTAGCGGGGGGAGGAGGAGAGACCCAGTACTTC
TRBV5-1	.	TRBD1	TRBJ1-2	CASSPGTGDVYGYTF	TGCGCCAGCAGCCCTGGGACAGGGGACGTCTATGGCTACACCTTC
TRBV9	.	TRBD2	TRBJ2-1	CASSAHLAGEQFF	TGTGCCAGCAGCGCCCATCTAGCGGGTGAGCAGTTCTTC
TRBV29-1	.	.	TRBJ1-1	CSGLEGEAFF	TGCAGCGGCCTGGAGGGTGAAGCTTTCTTT
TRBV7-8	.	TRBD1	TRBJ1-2	CASSPDRGRSGYTF	TGTGCCAGCAGCCCGGACAGGGGAAGGAGTGGCTACACCTTC
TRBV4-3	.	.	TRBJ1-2	CASSQDLRGARAIYGYTF	TGCGCCAGCAGCCAAGATCTTCGGGGGGCCAGGGCTATCTATGGCTACACCTTC
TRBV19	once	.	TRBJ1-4	CATYHNEKLFF	TGTGCCACCTACCATAATGAAAAACTGTTTTTT
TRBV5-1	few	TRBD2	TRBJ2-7	CASSSRGGNSYEQYF	TGCGCCAGCAGCTCACGGGGGGGTAACTCCTACGAGCAGTACTTC
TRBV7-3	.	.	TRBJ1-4	CASSSQAGDEKLFF	TGTGCCAGCAGCTCTCAGGCAGGGGATGAAAAACTGTTTTTT
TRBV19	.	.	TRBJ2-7	CASSKTVTYEQYF	TGTGCCAGTAGTAAGACAGTTACCTACGAGCAGTACTTC
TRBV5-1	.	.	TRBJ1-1	CASSPSLAGTEAFF	TGCGCCAGCAGCCCGTCCCTGGCTGGCACTGAAGCTTTCTTT
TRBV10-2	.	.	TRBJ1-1	CASSDYGGMNTEAFF	TGCGCCAGCAGTGACTACGGCGGAATGAACACTGAAGCTTTCTTT
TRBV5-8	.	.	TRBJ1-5	CASSLVGGHQPQHF	TGTGCCAGCAGCTTGGTGGGAGGGCATCAGCCCCAGCATTTT